The 32 T cell receptor beta chains presented below share a single source sample, sequenced in a study of T cell responses to AZD1222 COVID-19 vaccine (dated by TCRdb to 2020 to 2023). The sample's time point label, decoded: about 28 days (+/-7) after the second vaccine dose. Library preparation used the immunoSEQ multiplex PCR assay. TCRdb's version of the immuneACCESS table is confined to in-frame rearrangements and falls short of the full clone set. An unresolved V gene accounts for under half of the shortfall where checked; the remainder is of unknown origin. The table for this sample lists 50,000 to 75,000 clones; 80% to 90% of them were counted only once. Together, the top ten hold under 6.5% of the sample. The specimen comprised peripheral blood, sampled 28 days after the second AZD1222 dose. These receptors all stem from an adult who received the AZD1222 COVID-19 vaccine.

This chain links TRBV4-3 with TRBJ2-2; D is unclear. CDR1 is LGHNA and CDR2 is YSLEER in the germline V gene. V dropped 0 bases and J dropped 6 bases, with 8 bases sitting between them. The CDR3 spans 14 residues. Written as DNA, the CDR3 is TGCGCCAGCAGCCAAGATTGGCCCCCCGGGGAGCTGTTTTTT. Translating gives CASSQDWPPGELFF.

The V and J genes are TRBV2 and TRBJ1-2; 8 positions match TRBD1. The CDR3 is made up of 11 amino acids. With 9 bases clipped from V and 4 bases from J, the junction kept 1 base outside the gene matches. CDR1 and CDR2 (germline): SNHLY, FYNNEI. CDR3 loop: CASGQGYGYTF. Written as DNA, the CDR3 is TGTGCCAGTGGACAGGGCTATGGCTACACCTTC.

The J gene is TRBJ1-3, the V gene TRBV19; the D is unclear. V gave up 5 bases and J gave up 3 bases, with 17 bases separating them. Germline lookup yields CDR1 LNHDA and CDR2 SQIVND (reference sequence). This CDR3 has 16 residues. DNA of the CDR3: TGTGCCAGTAGTGCCACTCGGGCGTTTTTTGGAAACACCATATATTTT. It is translated as CASSATRAFFGNTIYF.

This CDR3 is CASSLGAGRETQYF. The CDR3 nucleotides are TGTGCCAGCAGCCTAGGTGCGGGAAGGGAGACCCAGTACTTC. The genes are TRBV7-8 and TRBJ2-5; D is perhaps TRBD2 (6 bases). This CDR3 has 14 amino acids. Germline assignment: CDR1 SGHVS and CDR2 FQNEAQ. The ends were cut back, 5 bases at V and 5 bases at J, with 15 bases in the middle. The full variable domain, completed using reference TRBV7-8 and TRBJ2-5, is GAGVSQSPRYKVAKRGQDVALRCDPISGHVSLFWYQQALGQGPEFLTYFQNEAQLDKSGLPSDRFFAERPEGSVSTLKIQRTQQEDSAVYLCASSLGAGRETQYFGPGTRLLVL.

This chain uses TRBV19 with TRBJ1-2; D call uncertain. The germline V and J ends were trimmed by 5 bases and 4 bases, with 17 bases remaining between them. This CDR3 is 15 amino acids long. Germline V gives CDR1 LNHDA, CDR2 SQIVND (reference sequence). The CDR3 coding sequence is TGTGCCAGTAGTCCTCCTCGGGGAACCGTCTATGGCTACACCTTC. It specifies CASSPPRGTVYGYTF.

The chain joins TRBV7-2 to TRBJ2-2; 11 bases are shared with TRBD2. V dropped 4 bases and J dropped 4; count of bases not matched to a gene: 2. The V gene's germline CDR1 is SGHTA and CDR2 FQGNSA. This CDR3 is built from 15 residues. The CDR3 coding sequence is TGTGCCAGCAGCTCTCTAGCGGGAGGCACCGGGGAGCTGTTTTTT. This gives the protein CASSSLAGGTGELFF. The entire variable domain, with the rest obtained from reference TRBV7-2 and TRBJ2-2, is as follows: GAGVSQSPSNKVTEKGKDVELRCDPISGHTALYWYRQSLGQGLEFLIYFQGNSAPDKSGLPSDRFSAERTGGSVSTLTIQRTQQEDSAVYLCASSSLAGGTGELFFGEGSRLTVL.

The V call is TRBV7-9, the J call TRBJ2-7, with 8 bases matching TRBD1. The J segment lost 2 bases and the V segment lost 5 bases, leaving 8 bases of the junction unmatched. The CDR3 extends over 15 amino acids. The germline V gene encodes CDR1 SEHNR and CDR2 FQNEAQ (reference sequence). CDR3 in DNA: TGTGCCAGCAGCCCGACAGGGGCGACCCCCTACGAGCAGTACTTC. This codes for CASSPTGATPYEQYF. The full variable domain, rest sourced from reference TRBV7-9 and TRBJ2-7, is DTGVSQNPRHKITKRGQNVTFRCDPISEHNRLYWYRQTLGQGPEFLTYFQNEAQLEKSRLLSDRFSAERPKGSFSTLEIQRTEQGDSAMYLCASSPTGATPYEQYFGPGTRLTVT.

The rearrangement links TRBV7-2 to TRBJ1-5; no clear D gene. V lost 4 bases to trimming and J lost 7 bases, with 14 bases between them. CDR1 and CDR2 from the germline V gene are SGHTA and FQGNSA. The CDR3 totals 14 residues. The CDR3 here is CASSSLGRGQPQHF. Written as DNA, the CDR3 is TGTGCCAGCAGCTCTCTCGGAAGAGGCCAGCCCCAGCATTTT.

The J gene is TRBJ2-7, the V gene TRBV5-4; a possible D gene is TRBD2 (5 bases). V was trimmed by 3 bases and J by 7 bases, leaving 20 bases between them. Germline CDR1 and CDR2: SGHNT and YYREEE (reference sequence). The CDR3 has 15 residues. The CDR3 loop is CASSSRREQWREQYF. The CDR3 coding sequence is TGTGCCAGCAGCTCCCGGAGAGAGCAGTGGAGGGAGCAGTACTTC.

This clone appeared once. V and J are TRBV7-2 and TRBJ1-1; D possibly corresponds to TRBD1 (6 bases). Germline V CDR1 and CDR2: SGHTA, FQGNSA. CDR3 size: 16 residues. V lost 7 bases and J lost 4, with 22 bases in between. CDR3 sequence reads: CASTGRGGTRGTEAFF. Written as DNA, the CDR3 is TGTGCCAGCACCGGCCGAGGGGGGACCCGCGGCACTGAAGCTTTCTTT.

V and J are TRBV27 and TRBJ2-5; 9 positions agree with TRBD1. Per the germline V gene, CDR1 is MNHEY and CDR2 is SMNVEV (reference sequence). V shed 5 bases and J 4 bases; nucleotides not matched to a gene: 17. The CDR3 has 18 amino acids. CDR3 nucleotide sequence: TGTGCCAGCAGTCCCTATGTCCCGGGACAGGGAATGGGAGAGACCCAGTACTTC. This translates into CASSPYVPGQGMGETQYF.

V is TRBV28 and J is TRBJ2-7, with D possibly matching TRBD2 (6 bases). Germline lookup yields CDR1 MDHEN and CDR2 SYDVKM. The CDR3 covers 14 residues. V was pared by 3 bases and J by 6 bases, with 15 bases between. The CDR3 spells CASSLEGPLGEQYF. Written as DNA, the CDR3 is TGTGCCAGCAGTTTGGAGGGGCCGCTGGGCGAGCAGTACTTC. The complete variable domain, with remaining parts taken from reference TRBV28 and TRBJ2-7, reads DVKVTQSSRYLVKRTGEKVFLECVQDMDHENMFWYRQDPGLGLRLIYFSYDVKMKEKGDIPEGYSVSREKKERFSLILESASTNQTSMYLCASSLEGPLGEQYFGPGTRLTVT.

This rearrangement joins TRBV7-3 to TRBJ1-1; D call uncertain. V was cut by 5 bases and J by 0 bases, with 7 bases left in between. This CDR3 is 13 amino acids long. The germline V gene encodes CDR1 SGHTA and CDR2 FQGTGA. CDR3 nucleotide sequence: TGTGCCAGCAGCGAACAGTTGAACACTGAAGCTTTCTTT. Its translation: CASSEQLNTEAFF.

The V call is TRBV6-1, the J call TRBJ2-1, with 11 bases lining up with TRBD2. The J segment lost 4 bases and the V segment lost 4 bases, leaving 15 bases of the junction unmatched. The CDR3 covers 19 residues. CDR1 is MNHNS, CDR2 SASEGT, per germline. CDR3 region: CASSAVGTSGSARYNEQFF. The CDR3 region has the DNA TGTGCCAGCAGTGCGGTAGGGACTAGCGGCAGTGCAAGATACAATGAGCAGTTCTTC.

This clone was counted only a few times. J is TRBJ1-4 and V is TRBV19; D unresolved. There are 15 residues in the CDR3. Germline CDR1 is LNHDA and CDR2 is SQIVND (reference sequence). V was trimmed by 3 bases and J by 0 bases, leaving 8 bases between them. CDR3 sequence: CASSILRATNEKLFF. CDR3 nucleotide sequence: TGTGCCAGTAGTATCCTAAGAGCAACTAATGAAAAACTGTTTTTT. Looking up the rest from reference TRBV19 and TRBJ1-4 gives the full variable domain: DGGITQSPKYLFRKEGQNVTLSCEQNLNHDAMYWYRQDPGQGLRLIYYSQIVNDFQKGDIAEGYSVSREKKESFPLTVTSAQKNPTAFYLCASSILRATNEKLFFGSGTQLSVL.

V gene TRBV4-1 combines with J gene TRBJ2-3; D is possibly TRBD1 or TRBD2 (5 bases each). Looked up from germline, CDR1 is MGHRA and CDR2 is YSYEKL. The CDR3 length is 16 residues. Trimming removed 2 bases from V and 4 bases from J, with 16 bases in between. The CDR3 protein is CASSQQGPLEADTQYF. The CDR3 DNA follows: TGCGCCAGCAGCCAACAGGGACCCCTCGAGGCAGATACGCAGTATTTT.

This clone was seen a few times. The chain has TRBV5-4 and TRBJ2-7, with TRBD2 matching 10 bases. CDR3 length equals 15 residues. J lost 1 base, V lost 1 base, and 2 bases had no gene match. The germline V gene has CDR1 SGHNT and CDR2 YYREEE (reference sequence). CDR3 in amino acids: CASSLRTSGSYEQYF. The CDR3 coding sequence is TGTGCCAGCAGCTTGCGGACTAGCGGTTCCTACGAGCAGTACTTC.

The V call is TRBV5-4, the J call TRBJ1-2; 7 bases are a match to TRBD1. V was pared by 7 bases and J by 1 base, with 13 bases of the junction left unmatched. Germline loops: CDR1 SGHNT, CDR2 YYREEE (reference sequence). This CDR3 has 16 amino acids. The CDR3 loop is CASRPTGAFGNYGYTF. The CDR3, as DNA: TGTGCCAGCCGTCCTACAGGGGCCTTTGGTAACTATGGCTACACCTTC.

The gene calls are TRBV3-1 (or the pseudogene TRBV3-2) and TRBJ2-1; TRBD2 might be the D (5 bases). Per the germline V gene, CDR1 is LGHDT and CDR2 is YNNKEL (reference sequence). This CDR3 spans 14 amino acids. With 4 bases removed from V and 10 bases from J, the gap between germline ends came to 17 bases. CDR3 sequence reads: CASSPTNLAGEQFF. The DNA of the CDR3 is TGTGCCAGCAGCCCTACGAACCTAGCAGGCGAGCAGTTCTTC.

V usage is TRBV19 and J usage is TRBJ2-5, with 14 nucleotides matching TRBD2. V lost 5 bases and J lost 5; bases outside the gene matches: 13. Germline V CDR1 and CDR2: LNHDA, SQIVND (reference sequence). The CDR3 has 18 amino acids. CDR3 coding DNA: TGTGCCAGTAGTCTCCTGGGACTAGCGGGAGCGGGGAAGGAGACCCAGTACTTC. It yields the protein CASSLLGLAGAGKETQYF.

The genes are TRBV11-2 and TRBJ1-6; D is ambiguous. This CDR3 has 13 amino acids. V was clipped by 0 bases and J by 16 bases, with 13 bases between them. Germline CDR1 and CDR2: SGHAT and FQNNGV. In DNA, the CDR3 is TGTGCCAGCAGCTTAGATAGGGAAAGGTCTCTCCACTTT. The encoded protein is CASSLDRERSLHF.

The genes are TRBV6-5 and TRBJ1-2; 7 positions match TRBD1. The CDR3 is made up of 13 amino acids. J gave up 0 bases and V 6 bases, and 1 base lay outside the gene matches. The germline CDR1 and CDR2 sequences are MNHEY and SVGAGI. The CDR3 DNA reads TGTGCCAGCAGAGGGACAGCTAACTATGGCTACACCTTC. Translation gives CASRGTANYGYTF.

The V gene is TRBV27, the J gene TRBJ2-2; 11 bases are a match to TRBD2. This CDR3 is 15 amino acids long. Per the germline V gene, CDR1 is MNHEY and CDR2 is SMNVEV (reference sequence). V lost 7 bases, J lost 0 bases, and 1 base stayed unmatched. CDR3 coding DNA: TGTGCCAGCAATAGCGGGGGGGCGAACACCGGGGAGCTGTTTTTT. Protein product: CASNSGGANTGELFF.

The rearrangement uses TRBV3-1 (or the pseudogene TRBV3-2) and TRBJ2-1; D is uncertain. CDR3 length: 12 amino acids. V was cut by 1 base and J by 6 bases, with 4 bases left in between. Looked up from germline, CDR1 is LGHDT and CDR2 is YNNKEL (reference sequence). DNA of the CDR3: TGTGCCAGCAGCCAAGGTTCCAATGAGCAGTTCTTC. Translating gives CASSQGSNEQFF.

This sequence joins TRBV7-2 and TRBJ1-2; the D is unclear. CDR3 length equals 14 residues. The germline gives CDR1 SGHTA, CDR2 FQGNSA. Trimming pared 5 bases from V and 1 base from J, leaving 11 bases between. CDR3 nucleotides: TGTGCCAGCAGCGTTGGGAGGGTTAACTATGGCTACACCTTC. As protein: CASSVGRVNYGYTF.

The V call is TRBV5-1, the J call TRBJ2-2; D is unresolved. The CDR3 extends over 15 amino acids. Trimming took 7 bases from V and 0 from J, leaving 13 bases between them. Germline assignment: CDR1 SGHRS and CDR2 YFSETQ. The CDR3 DNA is TGCGCCAGCCACGAGGAGCTACCGAACACCGGGGAGCTGTTTTTT. This translates into CASHEELPNTGELFF.

The chain combines TRBV12-5 with TRBJ1-2; no reliable D call. Trimming left V 2 bases short and J 1 base short, with 5 bases between. The CDR3 contains 13 residues. Germline CDR1 and CDR2: LGHNT and FRNRAP. CDR3 DNA sequence: TGTGCTAGTGGTTTGATGGTTAACTATGGCTACACCTTC. Its translation is CASGLMVNYGYTF.

The chain has TRBV9 and TRBJ2-3; TRBD2 is a possible D gene (6 bases). Germline V lookup: CDR1 SGDLS, CDR2 YYNGEE. The CDR3 spans 16 residues. The V gene lost 4 bases and the J gene lost 2 bases, with 17 bases spanning the gap. The CDR3 here is CASSYRLESPTDTQYF. CDR3 bases: TGTGCCAGCAGCTATCGACTAGAATCACCCACAGATACGCAGTATTTT. Combining the CDR3 with reference TRBV9 and TRBJ2-3 gives the whole variable domain DSGVTQTPKHLITATGQRVTLRCSPRSGDLSVYWYQQSLDQGLQFLIQYYNGEERAKGNILERFSAQQFPDLHSELNLSSLELGDSALYFCASSYRLESPTDTQYFGPGTRLTVL.

This clone appeared once. The rearrangement joins TRBV30 to TRBJ1-4, with D unclear. The germline V gene has CDR1 GTSNPN and CDR2 SVGIG (reference sequence). Trimming removed 2 bases from V and 0 bases from J, with 10 bases in between. This CDR3 region has 15 residues. The CDR3 bases are TGTGCCTGGAGTCCCGGGGTCGCAACTAATGAAAAACTGTTTTTT. Its protein is CAWSPGVATNEKLFF.

The chain carries TRBV12-3 or TRBV12-4 and TRBJ1-2; D is possibly TRBD1 (5 bases). V lost 5 bases, J lost 7 bases, and 11 bases lay in between. There are 12 residues in the CDR3. CDR3 sequence (DNA): TGTGCCAGCAGTGCCGGGGCGCGTGGCTACACCTTC. Amino acids: CASSAGARGYTF.

The rearrangement links TRBV3-1 (or the pseudogene TRBV3-2) to TRBJ1-6; D remains ambiguous. The CDR3 covers 12 residues. V was shortened by 5 bases and J by 11 bases, with 10 bases between the two germline ends. Per germline, CDR1 LGHDT and CDR2 YNNKEL (reference sequence). CDR3 nucleotide sequence: TGTGCCAGCAGCTACCAAGAGACACCCCTCCACTTT. Translating gives CASSYQETPLHF.

This chain uses TRBV14 with TRBJ1-2; 8 nucleotides align to TRBD1. The CDR3 is made up of 15 amino acids. Germline loops: CDR1 SGHDN, CDR2 FVKESK. V shed 4 bases, J shed 4 bases, and the junction held 8 bases outside the gene matches. The CDR3 here is CASSRGQARGYGYTF. The CDR3 DNA reads as TGTGCCAGCAGCCGGGGACAGGCGAGGGGCTATGGCTACACCTTC.